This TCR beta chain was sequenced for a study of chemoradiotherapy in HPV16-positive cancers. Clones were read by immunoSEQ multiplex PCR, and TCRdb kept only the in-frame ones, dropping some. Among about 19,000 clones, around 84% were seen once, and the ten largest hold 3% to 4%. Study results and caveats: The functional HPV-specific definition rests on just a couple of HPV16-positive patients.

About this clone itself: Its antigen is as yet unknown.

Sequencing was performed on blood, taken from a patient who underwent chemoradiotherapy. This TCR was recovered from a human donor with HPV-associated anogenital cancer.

The CDR3 coding sequence is TGTGCCAGCAGCTTAGAAAGCGGGACTAGCCGGGTCCATGAGCAGTTCTTC. Translated: CASSLESGTSRVHEQFF. J is TRBJ2-1 and V is TRBV7-8; 9 positions agree with TRBD2. The CDR3 has 17 residues. V was pared by 1 base and J by 8 bases, with 12 bases of the junction left unmatched. Germline CDR1 SGHVS, CDR2 FQNEAQ.